The rows below give T cell receptor beta chains drawn from one sample of a study of CD8+CD57+ T cells in acquired aplastic anemia. TCRdb reprocessed the reads with MiXCR, giving one entry per CDR3 protein. Altogether around 170,000 distinct CDR3 sequences are present, 63% being singletons, with the ten largest covering about 41%. Sequencing was done on a sample of sorted CD4+, CD8+, or CD8+CD57+ T cells (not recorded which) from PBMCs. The receptors here all came from a human donor in good health. The CDR3 runs from the conserved cysteine through the conserved F or W. A D gene is named only where the DNA matches it firmly. Only some rows state a clone size, as once, few, many or a class for expanded clones.

TRBJ2-3	.	.	TRBV10-3	CAISELVESGTDTQYF	TGTGCCATCAGTGAATTGGTAGAGAGTGGCACAGATACGCAGTATTTT
TRBJ2-1	.	.	TRBV24-1	CATSGVSNQQFF	TGTGCCACCAGTGGCGTTAGCAATCAGCAGTTCTTC
TRBJ1-5	once	TRBD1	TRBV19	CASSIFGQGLNQPQHF	TGTGCCAGTAGTATATTCGGACAGGGGCTCAATCAGCCCCAGCATTTT
TRBJ1-5	many	.	TRBV19	CASSISPDGNQPQHF	TGTGCCAGTAGTATTTCGCCGGATGGGAATCAGCCCCAGCATTTT
TRBJ1-2	.	.	TRBV9	CASSVGSNRLNGYTF	TGTGCCAGCAGCGTAGGATCTAACAGGTTAAATGGCTACACCTTC
TRBJ2-7	many	TRBD1	TRBV27	CASSLSGTVYEQYF	TGTGCCAGCAGTTTATCGGGGACAGTCTACGAGCAGTACTTC
TRBJ1-1	.	.	TRBV15	CATSSGSNTEAFF	TGTGCCACCAGCAGCGGATCGAACACTGAAGCTTTCTTT
TRBJ1-2	.	.	TRBV20-1	CSARDQGGPGYTF	TGCAGTGCTAGAGATCAGGGAGGGCCCGGCTACACCTTC
TRBJ2-7	many	.	TRBV4-1	CASSQDLIGAYEQYF	TGCGCCAGCAGCCAAGATCTCATCGGGGCCTACGAGCAGTACTTC
TRBJ2-1	.	TRBD1	TRBV29-1	CSVTGADTQFF	TGCAGCGTTACAGGGGCAGATACGCAGTTCTTC
TRBJ2-7	.	.	TRBV25-1	CASSALGMGGASYEQYF	TGTGCCAGCAGTGCTCTGGGTATGGGCGGGGCCTCCTACGAGCAGTACTTC
TRBJ1-1	.	.	TRBV2	CASSVPFRTVRNTEAFF	TGTGCCAGCAGTGTGCCATTTAGGACAGTTAGGAACACTGAAGCTTTCTTT
TRBJ2-5	.	.	TRBV29-1	CSVEAHGAETQYF	TGCAGCGTTGAAGCGCACGGGGCGGAGACCCAGTACTTC
TRBJ2-3	.	.	TRBV25-1	CASSDIAEPTDTQYF	TGTGCCAGCAGTGACATAGCGGAACCCACAGATACGCAGTATTTT
TRBJ2-7	.	.	TRBV6-6	CASSLDRNSYEQYF	TGTGCCAGCAGTTTAGACCGAAACTCCTACGAGCAGTACTTC
TRBJ1-1	.	.	TRBV19	CASSDRYTEAFF	TGTGCCAGTAGTGACAGGTACACTGAAGCTTTCTTT
TRBJ2-7	many	.	TRBV28	CASSFSQYEQYF	TGTGCCAGCAGTTTCTCACAGTACGAGCAGTACTTC
TRBJ1-2	.	.	TRBV7-9	CASSLAPLRGYTF	TGTGCCAGCAGCTTAGCCCCCCTAAGGGGCTACACCTTC
TRBJ2-1	many	.	TRBV19	CASSIVRSSYNEQFF	TGTGCCAGTAGTATAGTGCGGAGCTCCTACAATGAGCAGTTCTTC
TRBJ1-6	.	.	TRBV11-2	CASSRSSPRQGNSPLHF	TGTGCCAGCAGCCGTAGTAGCCCCAGGCAGGGGAATTCACCCCTCCACTTT
TRBJ2-3	many	.	TRBV7-9	CASSFRRDTQYF	TGTGCCAGCAGCTTCAGGAGAGATACGCAGTATTTT
TRBJ1-6	.	.	TRBV19	CASSGTRNNSPLHF	TGTGCCAGTAGTGGGACACGAAATAATTCACCCCTCCACTTT
TRBJ2-7	few	.	TRBV20-1	CSARALTSYEQYF	TGCAGTGCTAGGGCACTTACATCCTACGAGCAGTACTTC
TRBJ2-1	.	.	TRBV15	CATSSYAGYNEQFF	TGTGCCACCAGCAGCTATGCGGGTTACAATGAGCAGTTCTTC
TRBJ2-2	.	TRBD2	TRBV7-9	CASSSTSGRANTGELFF	TGTGCCAGCAGCTCAACTAGCGGGAGGGCTAACACCGGGGAGCTGTTTTTT
TRBJ1-6	.	.	TRBV5-5	CASSWETQVNSPLHF	TGTGCCAGCAGCTGGGAGACACAGGTTAATTCACCCCTCCACTTT
TRBJ2-1	many	.	TRBV2	CASSKLPTEQFF	TGTGCCAGCAGCAAACTACCTACTGAGCAGTTCTTC
TRBJ2-5	.	.	TRBV2	CASSDGPGGQHF	TGTGCCAGCAGTGACGGCCCCGGGGGCCAGCACTTC
TRBJ1-5	many	.	TRBV7-9	CASSPTGGPTNQPQHF	TGTGCCAGCAGCCCTACCGGGGGGCCTACCAATCAGCCCCAGCATTTT
TRBJ2-1	.	TRBD2	TRBV7-8	CASSLAGTSVYNEQFF	TGTGCCAGCAGCTTAGCCGGGACTAGCGTTTACAATGAGCAGTTCTTC
TRBJ1-1	.	.	TRBV28	CASSLSIRTEAFF	TGTGCCAGCAGTTTAAGCATACGGACTGAAGCTTTCTTT
TRBJ1-5	.	TRBD1	TRBV6-5	CASRPGTDNQPQHF	TGTGCCAGCAGACCTGGGACAGATAATCAGCCCCAGCATTTT
TRBJ2-5	.	.	TRBV5-4	CASSLETEQETQYF	TGTGCCAGCAGCTTGGAGACAGAGCAAGAGACCCAGTACTTC
TRBJ2-7	.	.	TRBV6-5	CASSYSKLSGDYEQYF	TGTGCCAGCAGTTACTCGAAGCTATCGGGGGACTACGAGCAGTACTTC
TRBJ2-3	.	TRBD1	TRBV24-1	CATSPGQGITDTQYF	TGTGCCACCAGCCCAGGACAGGGAATCACAGATACGCAGTATTTT
TRBJ2-3	.	TRBD2	TRBV20-1	CSAETGTSGADTQYF	TGCAGCGCCGAAACCGGGACTAGCGGCGCAGATACGCAGTATTTT
TRBJ2-5	few	.	TRBV3-2	CASSQRPRGIGETQYF	TGTGCCAGCAGCCAAAGGCCGCGGGGGATCGGGGAGACCCAGTACTTC
TRBJ1-3	.	TRBD1	TRBV25-1	CASSRTGTISSGNTIYF	TGTGCCAGCAGTCGGACAGGGACGATATCCTCTGGAAACACCATATATTTT
TRBJ2-3	many	.	TRBV12-3/TRBV12-4	CASSFKPSTDTQYF	TGTGCCAGCAGTTTTAAGCCAAGCACAGATACGCAGTATTTT
TRBJ2-1	.	.	TRBV7-2	CASSQIAENEQFF	TGTGCCAGCAGTCAGATAGCCGAAAATGAGCAGTTCTTC
TRBJ2-7	.	.	TRBV29-1	CSVGQSYEQYF	TGCAGCGTTGGCCAGTCCTACGAGCAGTACTTC
TRBJ2-1	few	.	TRBV7-2	CASSLVRVTEQFF	TGTGCCAGCAGCTTAGTAAGGGTTACCGAGCAGTTCTTC
TRBJ2-5	few	.	TRBV24-1	CATSDSKTGETQYF	TGTGCCACCAGTGACAGCAAGACTGGAGAGACCCAGTACTTC
TRBJ2-3	few	.	TRBV20-1	CSARDPVTDTQYF	TGCAGTGCTAGAGATCCGGTGACAGATACGCAGTATTTT
TRBJ2-1	many	.	TRBV5-6	CASSLMNEQFF	TGTGCCAGCAGCTTGATGAATGAGCAGTTCTTC
TRBJ2-1	many	.	TRBV6-4	CASSDNEQFF	TGTGCCAGCAGTGACAATGAGCAGTTCTTC
TRBJ2-5	many	TRBD1	TRBV12-3/TRBV12-4	CASSLGRDREETQYF	TGTGCCAGCAGTTTGGGACGGGACAGGGAAGAGACCCAGTACTTC
TRBJ2-3	.	.	TRBV20-1	CSARDVWRSTDTQYF	TGCAGTGCTAGAGATGTCTGGCGGAGCACAGATACGCAGTATTTT
TRBJ2-1	.	.	TRBV7-9	CASSQDYGLEGFYNEQFF	TGTGCCAGCAGCCAAGACTACGGACTCGAGGGATTTTACAATGAGCAGTTCTTC
TRBJ2-5	.	TRBD1	TRBV20-1	CSARDLGQGAQTQYF	TGCAGTGCTAGAGATCTAGGGCAGGGGGCCCAGACCCAGTACTTC